A single sample gave rise to the 21 T cell receptor beta chains below, sequenced in a study of cytomegalovirus exposure and HLA in healthy donors. The PCR used 60 Vbeta and 13 Jbeta primers. Sequencing used immunoSEQ multiplex PCR; TCRdb keeps in-frame clones, though not all of them. The repertoire holds more than 200,000 clones, with over 65% as singletons. Sequences were obtained from PBMCs. The receptors were gathered from a human donor in good health.

This clone appeared a single time. This chain joins TRBV7-6 and TRBJ2-2, with 8 positions matching TRBD1. Germline values: CDR1 SGHVS, CDR2 FNYEAQ. The CDR3 length is 14 residues. With 8 bases clipped from V and 7 bases from J, the junction kept 9 bases outside the gene matches. The DNA for the CDR3 is TGTGCCAGCGGCAAACAGGGGGGAGTCGGGGAGCTGTTTTTT. Its protein product is CASGKQGGVGELFF.

The chain recombines TRBV7-3 with TRBJ2-3; 7 nucleotides match TRBD1. Germline V gives CDR1 SGHTA, CDR2 FQGTGA. The length of the CDR3 is 14 residues. The V gene end was trimmed by 2 bases and the J gene end by 2 bases; junction bases not matched to a gene: 1. CDR3 amino acids: CASSLDRATDTQYF. The CDR3 DNA follows: TGTGCCAGCAGCTTAGACAGGGCCACAGATACGCAGTATTTT.

This clone was seen a few times. V and J are TRBV10-1 and TRBJ2-7; possibly TRBD2 for D (5 bases). Trimming pared 6 bases from V and 9 bases from J, leaving 12 bases between. Germline V CDR1 and CDR2: WNHNN, SYGVQD (reference sequence). The CDR3 loop spans 11 amino acids. Written as DNA, the CDR3 is TGCGCCAGCAGCGGGGAGAAGTGGCAGTACTTC. This codes for CASSGEKWQYF.

The gene calls are TRBV30 and TRBJ2-7; 7 bases align to TRBD2. With 0 bases clipped from V and 5 bases from J, the junction kept 10 bases outside the gene matches. The length of the CDR3 is 15 residues. The germline V gene has CDR1 GTSNPN and CDR2 SVGIG (reference sequence). The CDR3 nucleotides read TGTGCCTGGAGTGTAATCGGCGGGGGAGGGCACGAGCAGTACTTC. Protein product: CAWSVIGGGGHEQYF.

The chain joins TRBV5-1 to TRBJ1-1; unclear D gene. The CDR3 covers 18 residues. The V end lost 4 bases, the J end lost 3 bases, and 25 bases lay between the germline ends. Germline V gene data show CDR1 as SGHRS and CDR2 as YFSETQ. CDR3 in DNA: TGCGCCAGCAGCCTTGTAAGAAGGTCGGAGGATGGTTACACTGAAGCTTTCTTT. It encodes CASSLVRRSEDGYTEAFF.

The chain links TRBV19 to TRBJ2-1; D unclear. The CDR3 is made up of 14 amino acids. Germline CDR1 LNHDA, CDR2 SQIVND (reference sequence). Trimming cost V 0 bases and J 6 bases, with 9 bases left between them. The CDR3 sequence: CASSIDLLGNEQFF. Here the CDR3 DNA reads TGTGCCAGTAGTATAGATCTACTCGGCAATGAGCAGTTCTTC.

This clone came up once. The chain carries TRBV5-6 and TRBJ1-2; the match to TRBD1 covers 7 bases. Germline CDR1 SGHDT, CDR2 YYEEEE. CDR3 length: 15 residues. The V segment lost 3 bases and the J segment 2 bases; nucleotides outside the gene matches: 7. CDR3 amino acids: CASSWKDRTNYGYTF. The DNA of the CDR3 is TGTGCCAGCAGCTGGAAGGACAGGACGAACTATGGCTACACCTTC.

This rearrangement joins TRBV11-1 to TRBJ2-5; 14 bases agree with TRBD2. The germline V gene has CDR1 SGHAT and CDR2 FQDESV (reference sequence). J lost 3 bases, V lost 5 bases, and 11 bases had no gene match. The length of the CDR3 is 18 residues. The CDR3 nucleotides read TGTGCCAGCAGCCAACGACTAGCGGGAGGGCCGGAAAAAGAGACCCAGTACTTC. Protein: CASSQRLAGGPEKETQYF.

The CDR3 is CASSLRGTSGRAVSGELFF. DNA of the CDR3: TGTGCCAGCAGCTTAAGGGGGACTAGCGGGAGGGCGGTCTCCGGGGAGCTGTTTTTT. J is TRBJ2-2 and V is TRBV11-2; 16 positions agree with TRBD2. V lost 2 bases to trimming and J lost 6 bases; unmatched junction nucleotides: 9. Per the germline V gene, CDR1 is SGHAT and CDR2 is FQNNGV. CDR3 size: 19 residues. Supplemented by reference TRBV11-2 and TRBJ2-2, the full variable domain reads EAGVAQSPRYKIIEKRQSVAFWCNPISGHATLYWYQQILGQGPKLLIQFQNNGVVDDSQLPKDRFSAERLKGVDSTLKIQPAKLEDSAVYLCASSLRGTSGRAVSGELFFGEGSRLTVL.

The V gene is TRBV27, the J gene TRBJ1-2, with D tentatively TRBD1 (5 bases). Germline V gives CDR1 MNHEY, CDR2 SMNVEV (reference sequence). The V end lost 2 bases, the J end lost 8 bases, and 24 bases lay between the germline ends. This CDR3 has 17 amino acids. The CDR3 DNA sequence: TGTGCCAGCAGTTTAGAGTATTTAGGGGTTGAGGGAGGGGGCTACACCTTC. Its translation: CASSLEYLGVEGGGYTF.

This chain links TRBV13 with TRBJ2-1, with 9 nucleotides matching TRBD1. Germline V CDR1 and CDR2: PRHDT, FYEKMQ (reference sequence). After removal of 5 bases from V and 4 bases from J, the junction contained 9 bases not matched to a gene. There are 16 residues in the CDR3. As DNA, the CDR3 is TGTGCCAGCAGCCCAGAACAGGGGGCCTCTTACAATGAGCAGTTCTTC. Translating gives CASSPEQGASYNEQFF. The whole variable domain, filled in from reference TRBV13 and TRBJ2-1, reads AAGVIQSPRHLIKEKRETATLKCYPIPRHDTVYWYQQGPGQDPQFLISFYEKMQSDKGSIPDRFSAQQFSDYHSELNMSSLELGDSALYFCASSPEQGASYNEQFFGPGTRLTVL.

This sequence joins TRBV29-1 and TRBJ1-3; no clear D gene. Germline V gives CDR1 SQVTM, CDR2 ANQGSEA. The CDR3 length is 11 residues. Deletions cut 5 bases from V and 4 bases from J, with 6 bases between. The CDR3 region is CSVREGNTIYF. The DNA of the CDR3 is TGCAGCGTTCGAGAGGGAAACACCATATATTTT.

This sequence joins TRBV2 and TRBJ2-3, with 7 bases lining up with TRBD1. The CDR3 is 15 residues long. Germline CDR1 and CDR2: SNHLY and FYNNEI. V dropped 8 bases and J dropped 2; count of bases not matched to a gene: 10. The CDR3 DNA reads TGTGCCAGCGATGAGAGGGACAGACTCACAGATACGCAGTATTTT. This translates into CASDERDRLTDTQYF.

The chain uses TRBV5-4 and TRBJ2-5; 9 bases line up with TRBD2. Matching the DNA end better, TRBJ2-7 makes the J call doubtful. CDR1 SGHNT and CDR2 YYREEE come from the germline V gene (reference sequence). This CDR3 has 19 residues. The CDR3 protein is CASSLGTALSGSLLYEQYF. The CDR3 DNA reads as TGTGCCAGCAGCTTGGGGACCGCACTTAGCGGGAGCCTGCTCTACGAGCAGTACTTC.

The rearrangement joins TRBV2 to TRBJ1-5; D is possibly TRBD1 (6 bases). The CDR3 is 15 residues long. Trimming took off 6 bases at V and 0 bases at J, with 12 bases between the two ends. In germline, CDR1 is SNHLY, CDR2 FYNNEI. CDR3 region: CASRPGTLSNQPQHF. The CDR3 DNA sequence: TGTGCCAGCAGGCCCGGGACACTTAGCAATCAGCCCCAGCATTTT.

The gene calls are TRBV28 and TRBJ1-1; D remains unclear. V was pared by 4 bases and J by 11 bases, with 14 bases between. Germline values: CDR1 MDHEN, CDR2 SYDVKM. This CDR3 spans 12 amino acids. The CDR3 here is CASSSPVRLAFF. CDR3 sequence (DNA): TGTGCCAGCAGTTCTCCCGTCAGGTTGGCTTTCTTT.

This clone has just one count. The V call is TRBV5-8, the J call TRBJ2-7; maybe TRBD2 (6 bases). In germline, CDR1 is SGHTS, CDR2 YDEGEE. The CDR3 runs 18 residues. Trimming shortened V by 3 bases and J by 0 bases, and 22 bases separated the two germline ends. CDR3 DNA sequence: TGTGCCAGCAGCTGGGGGGAAAACCCCGCAACAAGCTCCTACGAGCAGTACTTC. This sequence encodes CASSWGENPATSSYEQYF.

The rearrangement uses TRBV12-5 and TRBJ1-2; tentatively, D is TRBD1 (6 bases). V was shortened by 7 bases and J by 7 bases, with 16 bases between the two germline ends. Germline V gene data show CDR1 as LGHNT and CDR2 as FRNRAP. The CDR3 is made up of 13 amino acids. CDR3 amino acids: CASDSGESRGYTF. The CDR3 nucleotides are TGTGCTAGTGATTCAGGGGAGTCGCGTGGCTACACCTTC. Together with reference TRBV12-5 and TRBJ1-2, the CDR3 gives the full variable domain: DARVTQTPRHKVTEMGQEVTMRCQPILGHNTVFWYRQTMMQGLELLAYFRNRAPLDDSGMPKDRFSAEMPDATLATLKIQPSEPRDSAVYFCASDSGESRGYTFGSGTRLTVV.

The genes are TRBV4-1 and TRBJ2-3; TRBD2 matches at 10 bases. Germline V lookup: CDR1 MGHRA, CDR2 YSYEKL. The junction had 6 bases not matched to a gene; V was cut back by 3 bases and J by 3 bases. The CDR3 runs to 16 residues. DNA for the CDR3: TGCGCCAGCAGCCACCCGACTAGCGGGCAAACAGATACGCAGTATTTT. It translates to CASSHPTSGQTDTQYF.

This CDR3 is CASSHSGTGMYEQYF. Written as DNA, the CDR3 is TGTGCCAGCAGCCATTCCGGGACAGGAATGTACGAGCAGTACTTC. The J gene is TRBJ2-7, the V gene TRBV5-8; 8 positions match TRBD1. This CDR3 is built from 15 residues. Germline loops: CDR1 SGHTS, CDR2 YDEGEE. With 4 bases clipped from V and 4 bases from J, the junction kept 10 bases outside the gene matches.

The genes are TRBV6-5 and TRBJ2-1, with D maybe TRBD2 (5 bases). The CDR3 contains 14 residues. CDR1 and CDR2 from the germline V gene are MNHEY and SVGAGI. V lost 5 bases, J lost 4 bases, and 12 bases lay in between. The CDR3 protein is CASSNGIAYNEQFF. The CDR3 nucleotides are TGTGCCAGCAGTAACGGGATCGCGTACAATGAGCAGTTCTTC.